This paragraph covers one TCR beta chain sequence. Its antigen is unidentified. The sample belongs to a study of T-cell memory formation after mild COVID-19. Study at large: Among the donors, TCR clusters were largely specific to each donor.

Broader study findings: Day 15 to 85 contracting clones showed balanced CD4/CD8; day 15 to 37 expanders favored CD4+.

TCRdb recomputed calls from the 5' RACE reads with MiXCR, one row per CDR3 protein. The data show roughly 510,000 distinct CDR3 sequences, approximately 15% seen once. The CDR3 is 16 residues long. V dropped 2 bases and J dropped 6; count of bases not matched to a gene: 9. Germline lookup yields CDR1 SGHAT and CDR2 FQDESV (reference sequence). The chain couples TRBV11-1 to TRBJ2-3; 9 bases line up with TRBD2. Sequenced input: PBMCs or a T cell subset sorted from them (not recorded which). This receptor was taken from an adult woman who had mild COVID-19 (a few samples of this study predate the infection). Cell type and time point are not known. CDR3 coding DNA: TGTGCCAGCAGCTTAAAGGGACTAGCTCCTTTGGATACGCAGTATTTT. This encodes CASSLKGLAPLDTQYF.